The 4 T cell receptor beta chains below were found in one sample sequenced in a study of T cell responses to AZD1222 COVID-19 vaccine. The protocol was immunoSEQ multiplex PCR, while the TCRdb copy is restricted to in-frame clones and leaves out a portion. The sample records around 120,000 clones, roughly 87% being singletons. The sample consisted of peripheral blood, taken on day 0 of AZD1222 vaccination. These receptors all come from an adult in good health.

This sequence joins TRBV24-1 and TRBJ2-1; 8 nucleotides line up with TRBD2. CDR1 KGHDR and CDR2 SFDVKD come from the germline V gene. V gave up 4 bases and J gave up 3 bases; unmatched junction bases: 10. The CDR3 totals 17 residues. The CDR3 sequence is CATSDRQTGTSYNEQFF. CDR3 sequence (DNA): TGTGCCACCAGTGACCGACAAACCGGGACTAGCTACAATGAGCAGTTCTTC.

The gene calls are TRBV28 and TRBJ2-1, with TRBD2 matching over 8 bases. Germline CDR1 and CDR2: MDHEN and SYDVKM. The CDR3 is 14 amino acids. With V trimmed by 5 bases and J by 9 bases, 9 bases remained unmatched. The CDR3 reads CASSPRTSLTEQFF. In DNA form, the CDR3 reads TGTGCCAGCAGTCCACGGACTAGCCTCACTGAGCAGTTCTTC.

The chain links TRBV7-9 to TRBJ2-7, with D possibly TRBD1 on 6 matching bases. V shed 4 bases and J shed 7 bases, with 20 bases lying between them. Germline values: CDR1 SEHNR, CDR2 FQNEAQ (reference sequence). CDR3 length: 15 amino acids. The CDR3 region is CASSSEKVRGEEQYF. DNA of the CDR3: TGTGCCAGCAGCTCCGAAAAAGTCAGGGGCGAGGAGCAGTACTTC.

This clone was recorded only once. The chain links TRBV30 to TRBJ1-1; TRBD1 might be the D (5 bases). Germline V lookup: CDR1 GTSNPN, CDR2 SVGIG (reference sequence). The CDR3 extends over 14 amino acids. V was clipped by 0 bases and J by 3 bases, with 11 bases between them. Written as DNA, the CDR3 is TGTGCCTGGAGTGTGTCAGGGAGGGACACTGAAGCTTTCTTT. It yields the protein CAWSVSGRDTEAFF.